This is a list of T cell receptor beta chains from one sample in a study of T cell responses to AZD1222 COVID-19 vaccine. Clones were sequenced by immunoSEQ multiplex PCR, and TCRdb holds only the in-frame ones, with some missing. The repertoire holds around 99,000 clones, with around 87% as singletons. The starting material was peripheral blood, obtained 28 days after the second AZD1222 dose. The receptors were sampled from an adult who received the AZD1222 COVID-19 vaccine. Each CDR3 is given with its conserved first and last residue. A D gene is named only where the DNA matches it firmly. The size field is filled for only some rows; it gives once, few, many or a size class.

size	J	V	D	CDR3	DNA
-	TRBJ1-2	TRBV29-1	TRBD1	CSATPGQGTDGYTF	TGCAGCGCCACCCCGGGACAGGGGACTGATGGCTACACCTTC
-	TRBJ1-2	TRBV6-2/TRBV6-3	-	CASSEKQSPYGYTF	TGTGCCAGCAGCGAGAAACAGAGTCCCTATGGCTACACCTTC
-	TRBJ1-2	TRBV5-1	-	CASSLEDPRVYGYTF	TGCGCCAGCAGCTTGGAAGATCCCAGAGTATATGGCTACACCTTC
-	TRBJ2-7	TRBV19	-	CASSDRSYEQYF	TGTGCCAGTAGTGACCGGTCCTACGAGCAGTACTTC
-	TRBJ2-1	TRBV4-1	-	CASRAKLGPRTYNEQFF	TGCGCCAGCAGGGCAAAACTGGGCCCTCGGACCTACAATGAGCAGTTCTTC
once	TRBJ2-6	TRBV28	TRBD1	CASSLPQGAGSGANVLTF	TGTGCCAGCAGTTTACCACAGGGGGCCGGCTCTGGGGCCAACGTCCTGACTTTC
-	TRBJ2-7	TRBV27	TRBD1	CASTQGASYEQYF	TGTGCCAGCACTCAGGGGGCGTCCTACGAGCAGTACTTC
few	TRBJ2-5	TRBV5-5	-	CASSLGGKETQYF	TGTGCCAGCAGCCTCGGAGGAAAAGAGACCCAGTACTTC
-	TRBJ1-6	TRBV28	-	CASSNRDNSYNSPLHF	TGTGCCAGCAGTAACCGGGACAACTCCTATAATTCACCCCTCCACTTT
-	TRBJ2-2	TRBV19	-	CASSTIPTENTGELFF	TGTGCCAGTAGTACAATACCAACAGAGAACACCGGGGAGCTGTTTTTT
few	TRBJ2-7	TRBV10-3	-	CAISKPGARYEQYF	TGTGCCATCAGTAAGCCAGGGGCCAGATACGAGCAGTACTTC
-	TRBJ2-7	TRBV10-3	TRBD2	CAISISGIVYEQYF	TGTGCCATTTCAATTAGCGGGATAGTATACGAGCAGTACTTC
-	TRBJ1-6	TRBV18	-	CASSPPGEDNSPLHF	TGTGCCAGCTCACCACCCGGGGAAGATAATTCACCCCTCCACTTT
-	TRBJ1-2	TRBV20-1	-	CSASPGYGYTF	TGCAGTGCTAGCCCAGGGTATGGCTACACCTTC
-	TRBJ1-6	TRBV6-4	-	CASSDQGWGSPLHF	TGTGCCAGCAGTGACCAGGGATGGGGTTCACCCCTCCACTTT
-	TRBJ1-2	TRBV5-4	TRBD1	CASSQSRDSYGYTF	TGTGCCAGCAGCCAATCTCGGGACAGCTATGGCTACACCTTC
-	TRBJ2-3	TRBV5-1	-	CASRMGDTQYF	TGCGCCAGCCGGATGGGGGATACGCAGTATTTT
once	TRBJ1-2	TRBV29-1	-	CSVEEKGYTF	TGCAGCGTTGAAGAAAAGGGCTACACCTTC